This T cell receptor (beta chain) was sequenced in a study of shared clonotypes between healthy human individuals. Study-wide results and caveats: Between a few donors, naive CD4 clonotypes were shared at a level of roughly 5.5%.

The V gene's germline CDR1 is MDHEN and CDR2 SYDVKM. The CDR3 consists of 12 residues. Trimming took off 6 bases at V and 8 bases at J, with 11 bases between the two ends. This clone was observed once. Its antigen is unidentified. Profiling relied on immunoSEQ multiplex PCR, and the TCRdb table lists in-frame clones only, not all of them. The sample lists a few hundred thousand clones, roughly 97% occurring once. All the donors were Caucasian adults who lived in Nashville, Tennessee. Sequences were obtained from naive CD4+ T cells sorted from blood. Subset noted: CD45RA+ positively selected. V and J are TRBV28 and TRBJ2-1; D unresolved. This clonotype was obtained from a woman aged 25-40 years in good health. DNA for the CDR3: TGTGCCAGCAGCGAGGCCATCCATGAGCAGTTCTTC. Translating gives CASSEAIHEQFF.